These 4 T cell receptor beta chains were sequenced from one sample in a study of CD8 T cells in Susac syndrome. Roughly 0.45 to 1 ug RNA was reverse transcribed with random hexamers. TCRdb used MiXCR to reprocess the immunoSEQ multiplex PCR reads, holding one entry per CDR3 protein. The sample contains about 180,000 distinct CDR3 sequences, around 94% of which appear only once. Sequenced: CD4+ T cells from PBMCs. All receptors come from a human donor with Susac syndrome.

The chain employs TRBV20-1 and TRBJ1-1; a possible D gene is TRBD1 (5 bases). This CDR3 is built from 13 residues. With 2 bases removed from V and 2 bases from J, the gap between germline ends came to 9 bases. The germline V gene encodes CDR1 DFQATT and CDR2 SNEGSKA (reference sequence). Written as DNA, the CDR3 is TGCAGTGCTAGATGGGGCTCCAACACTGAAGCTTTCTTT. Translating gives CSARWGSNTEAFF.

V and J are TRBV15 and TRBJ2-1; 10 bases match TRBD1. The germline V gene has CDR1 LNHNV and CDR2 YYDKDF (reference sequence). Losses at the gene ends were 0 bases for V and 7 bases for J; bases not matched to a gene: 6. The CDR3 is made up of 16 amino acids. CDR3 coding DNA: TGTGCCACCAGCAGAGAACCGGGACAGGGGTGGAATGAGCAGTTCTTC. Translated: CATSREPGQGWNEQFF.

This chain links TRBV20-1 with TRBJ2-4; no clear D gene. The germline V gene has CDR1 DFQATT and CDR2 SNEGSKA (reference sequence). Trimming shortened V by 1 base and J by 0 bases, and 13 bases separated the two germline ends. The length of the CDR3 is 16 residues. The CDR3 coding sequence is TGCAGTGCTAGAGTCCGAAGAACCTTAGCCAAAAACATTCAGTACTTC. Translating it yields CSARVRRTLAKNIQYF.

The chain combines TRBV9 with TRBJ1-5, with D perhaps matching TRBD1 (5 bases). Germline V gene data show CDR1 as SGDLS and CDR2 as YYNGEE. V was clipped by 3 bases and J by 10 bases, with 17 bases between them. This CDR3 comprises 14 residues. The CDR3 region has the DNA TGTGCCAGCAGCGATAGGGGAGAGGAGCAACCCCAGCATTTT. This gives the protein CASSDRGEEQPQHF.